This T cell receptor beta chain originates from a study of blood T cells in healthy people across ages. The sample holds a few counts of this clonotype. Its cognate antigen is unknown. It was with a sample-barcoded 5' primer and a J-beta primer mix that a second PCR of roughly 6 to 12 cycles was run. TCRdb reanalysed the 5' RACE reads using MiXCR and keeps one entry per CDR3 protein. The data contain 630,000 or so distinct CDR3 sequences, 32% of them singletons. Study outcomes and limitations: Correlation between TCR beta diversity and naive T cell percentage was strong.

Germline V gives CDR1 DFQATT, CDR2 SNEGSKA (reference sequence). Trimming shortened V by 6 bases and J by 2 bases, and 22 bases separated the two germline ends. This CDR3 has 16 residues. Sequencing was carried out using blood. The chain carries TRBV20-1 and TRBJ1-1; D perhaps matches TRBD1 (6 bases). The source of this sequence is a woman older than 75 in good health. The CDR3 sequence is CSAEPPIGGLNTEAFF. In DNA, the CDR3 is TGCAGTGCCGAGCCTCCCATAGGGGGGTTAAACACTGAAGCTTTCTTT.